The 27 T cell receptor beta chains below all came from one sample that was sequenced in a study of T cells after yellow fever vaccination. TCRdb re-derived calls from the 5' RACE reads in MiXCR, one entry per CDR3 protein. The sample consists of more than 300,000 distinct CDR3 sequences, approximately 4.3% of them appearing once. This material consisted of PBMCs, taken 15 days after the yellow fever booster vaccination. The receptors come from a man younger than 35 who received the YFV17D yellow fever vaccine.

This clonotype has more than one count but fewer than ten. The genes are TRBV7-9 and TRBJ2-7, with 9 bases aligning to TRBD1. The J segment lost 6 bases and the V segment lost 2 bases, leaving 8 bases of the junction unmatched. Germline CDR1 SEHNR, CDR2 FQNEAQ (reference sequence). This CDR3 spans 15 amino acids. Here the CDR3 DNA reads TGTGCCAGCAGCTTAATTTGGACAGGGGCTGGCGAGCAGTACTTC. Translation gives CASSLIWTGAGEQYF.

The table lists this clonotype with many counts. The gene calls are TRBV9 and TRBJ2-3, with a tentative D call TRBD2 (5 bases). Trimming took 0 bases from V and 0 from J, leaving 8 bases between them. This CDR3 is 15 amino acids long. Germline values: CDR1 SGDLS, CDR2 YYNGEE. The CDR3 nucleotides are TGTGCCAGCAGCGTAGGGTGGACTAGCACAGATACGCAGTATTTT. Translated, it gives CASSVGWTSTDTQYF.

The chain employs TRBV6-5 and TRBJ1-2, with D possibly matching TRBD1 (5 bases). V lost 4 bases and J lost 8, with 23 bases in between. This CDR3 comprises 16 residues. In germline, CDR1 is MNHEY, CDR2 SVGAGI. CDR3 sequence reads: CASSSSPGEGVGGYTF. The CDR3 DNA sequence: TGTGCCAGCAGTTCCTCGCCCGGTGAAGGGGTTGGAGGCTACACCTTC.

This sequence joins TRBV20-1 and TRBJ2-1; 14 bases align to TRBD2. The CDR3 runs to 17 residues. The J segment lost 2 bases and the V segment lost 5 bases, leaving 8 bases of the junction unmatched. Germline CDR1 reads DFQATT; CDR2 reads SNEGSKA (reference sequence). CDR3 in DNA: TGCAGTGCTTTCTCCGGGACTAGCGGGAGAACCTACAATGAGCAGTTCTTC. It codes for CSAFSGTSGRTYNEQFF.

This clonotype was recorded many times. V usage is TRBV6-6 and J usage is TRBJ1-6, with TRBD1 matching 8 bases. V lost 7 bases to trimming and J lost 10 bases; unmatched junction nucleotides: 3. The CDR3 is made up of 12 amino acids. CDR1 is MNHNY and CDR2 is SVGAGI in the germline V gene (reference sequence). CDR3 nucleotide sequence: TGTGCCAGCACTCGACAGGGGTCACCCCTCCACTTT. This encodes CASTRQGSPLHF.

V gene TRBV29-1 combines with J gene TRBJ1-4; D unresolved. CDR3 length: 14 amino acids. Per germline, CDR1 SQVTM and CDR2 ANQGSEA. V lost 2 bases to trimming and J lost 5 bases, with 12 bases between them. CDR3 protein: CSVEPREGNEKLFF. The CDR3, as DNA: TGCAGCGTTGAACCCCGGGAGGGAAATGAAAAACTGTTTTTT.

This clonotype was observed many times. The chain uses TRBV12-3 or TRBV12-4 and TRBJ1-6; D ambiguous. The V gene lost 4 bases and the J gene lost 5 bases, with 18 bases spanning the gap. The CDR3 totals 17 residues. In DNA, the CDR3 is TGTGCCAGCAGTTCCTCACCGGACTGGGGAGATAATTCACCCCTCCACTTT. It translates to CASSSSPDWGDNSPLHF.

By sample share, this clonotype is medium-sized. This chain joins TRBV10-3 and TRBJ2-3, with D perhaps being TRBD1 or TRBD2 (5 bases each). Germline values: CDR1 ENHRY, CDR2 SYGVKD. Trimming shortened V by 3 bases and J by 3 bases, and 13 bases separated the two germline ends. This CDR3 contains 15 residues. The CDR3 nucleotides are TGTGCCATCAGTGACCCCGGGACCCGAACAGATACGCAGTATTTT. Protein product: CAISDPGTRTDTQYF.

V and J are TRBV12-5 and TRBJ2-7; the D is unclear. CDR1 is LGHNT and CDR2 is FRNRAP in the germline V gene. With 5 bases removed from V and 4 bases from J, the gap between germline ends came to 9 bases. The CDR3 spans 12 residues. CDR3 sequence (DNA): TGTGCTAGTGGTCCTCCTGGGTACGAGCAGTACTTC. Translating gives CASGPPGYEQYF.

This chain joins TRBV4-3 and TRBJ1-5; 7 bases agree with TRBD1. V lost 2 bases, J lost 0 bases, and 4 bases stayed unmatched. CDR1 and CDR2 from the germline V gene are LGHNA and YSLEER. The CDR3 runs to 16 residues. CDR3 sequence (DNA): TGCGCCAGCAGCCAAAACAGGGGAGGTAGCAATCAGCCCCAGCATTTT. Its translation: CASSQNRGGSNQPQHF.

This clonotype showed up just a few times. The chain links TRBV6-2 or TRBV6-3 to TRBJ2-7; D remains ambiguous. Germline V lookup: CDR1 MNHEY, CDR2 SVGEGT. V lost 7 bases and J 3 bases, leaving 10 bases between the germline ends. The CDR3 extends over 12 amino acids. The DNA for the CDR3 is TGTGCCAGCAAATCATCGTTCTACGAGCAGTACTTC. Protein product: CASKSSFYEQYF.

The chain recombines TRBV18 with TRBJ2-2; D not resolved. V was trimmed by 2 bases and J by 0 bases, leaving 4 bases between them. There are 14 residues in the CDR3. Germline values: CDR1 KGHSH, CDR2 LQKENI. The DNA of the CDR3 is TGTGCCAGCTCACCAATAACGAACACCGGGGAGCTGTTTTTT. It encodes CASSPITNTGELFF.

This clonotype was seen at least ten times. The gene calls are TRBV7-3 and TRBJ2-7; D is perhaps TRBD2 (6 bases). Germline-derived CDR1 and CDR2 are SGHTA and FQGTGA. The CDR3 has 14 residues. V lost 5 bases, J lost 1 base, and 12 bases lay in between. CDR3 sequence reads: CASSPVRESYEQYV. In DNA, the CDR3 is TGTGCCAGCAGCCCGGTCCGGGAGTCCTACGAGCAGTACGTC.

This clonotype was observed a handful of times. The chain links TRBV4-3 to TRBJ1-1, with a tentative D call TRBD1 (5 bases). The CDR3 has 15 amino acids. The germline V and J ends were trimmed by 0 bases and 1 base, with 9 bases remaining between them. Germline V gives CDR1 LGHNA, CDR2 YSLEER. The CDR3 is CASSQDQGTNTEAFF. DNA of the CDR3: TGCGCCAGCAGCCAAGATCAGGGTACGAACACTGAAGCTTTCTTT.

This clonotype occurred a few times. The V call is TRBV5-4, the J call TRBJ2-5, with a possible D match to TRBD2 (6 bases). Looked up from germline, CDR1 is SGHNT and CDR2 is YYREEE (reference sequence). CDR3 length: 16 residues. The germline V and J ends were trimmed by 0 bases and 1 base, with 13 bases remaining between them. CDR3 protein: CASSLGGGAIQETQYF. As DNA, the CDR3 is TGTGCCAGCAGCTTGGGTGGCGGGGCTATCCAAGAGACCCAGTACTTC.

This clonotype was detected only a few times. V and J are TRBV12-3 or TRBV12-4 and TRBJ2-7, with D tentatively TRBD1 or TRBD2 (6 bases each). The CDR3 consists of 13 residues. V was pared by 5 bases and J by 2 bases, with 10 bases between. The CDR3: CASSGGLAYEQYV. CDR3 sequence (DNA): TGTGCCAGCAGTGGGGGGCTGGCCTACGAGCAGTACGTC.

This clonotype was observed a handful of times. The chain combines TRBV7-9 with TRBJ1-3; maybe TRBD1 (5 bases). The germline V and J ends were trimmed by 5 bases and 4 bases, with 15 bases remaining between them. Germline loops: CDR1 SEHNR, CDR2 FQNEAQ (reference sequence). The CDR3 contains 15 residues. CDR3 coding DNA: TGTGCCAGCAGCCCCGATTGGGGGTCAGGAAACACCATATATTTT. Translated, it gives CASSPDWGSGNTIYF.

The table lists this clonotype with a few counts. The chain is built from TRBV4-3 and TRBJ1-5; D gene uncertain. This CDR3 is 17 amino acids long. Looked up from germline, CDR1 is LGHNA and CDR2 is YSLEER. The V and J ends lost 0 bases and 5 bases respectively, with 17 bases between them. The CDR3 here is CASSQDLSSLGHQPQHF. For the CDR3, the DNA is TGCGCCAGCAGCCAAGATCTATCTTCTTTGGGTCATCAGCCCCAGCATTTT.

This clonotype was seen repeatedly, ten times or more. The CDR3 region has the DNA TGTGCCAGCAGGAAGGGTCTATTTGAGCAGTTCTTC. This encodes CASRKGLFEQFF. This chain uses TRBV27 with TRBJ2-1; D remains ambiguous. From germline, CDR1 is MNHEY and CDR2 SMNVEV (reference sequence). V lost 6 bases to trimming and J lost 9 bases, with 12 bases between them. CDR3 length: 12 amino acids.

In this sample, this clonotype turned up many times. The rearrangement joins TRBV29-1 to TRBJ2-7; a possible D gene is TRBD1 (6 bases). Per germline, CDR1 SQVTM and CDR2 ANQGSEA. The V end was cut by 5 bases, the J end by 0 bases, with 14 bases between. The CDR3 contains 14 residues. CDR3 region: CSVTGLLPSYEQYF. In nucleotides, the CDR3 is TGCAGCGTTACAGGGTTATTGCCCTCCTACGAGCAGTACTTC.

This clonotype was picked up many times. The rearrangement uses TRBV10-3 and TRBJ2-1; the match to TRBD2 covers 15 bases. V gave up 5 bases and J gave up 7 bases; unmatched junction bases: 3. The CDR3 sequence is 15 residues long. Germline V gene sequence: CDR1 ENHRY, CDR2 SYGVKD. Here the CDR3 reads CAISTGTSGGNEQFF. The CDR3 DNA follows: TGTGCCATCAGTACCGGGACTAGCGGGGGGAATGAGCAGTTCTTC.

This clonotype has ten or more counts. The rearrangement links TRBV12-3 or TRBV12-4 to TRBJ2-3; TRBD1 matches 8 bases. Trimming removed 1 base from V and 6 bases from J; junction bases left unmatched: 6. The CDR3 extends over 15 amino acids. This CDR3 is CASSLGTGGLDTQYF. In DNA form, the CDR3 reads TGTGCCAGCAGTTTAGGCACAGGGGGGTTGGATACGCAGTATTTT.

This clonotype was seen ten or more times. The chain combines TRBV7-3 with TRBJ1-2, with D possibly being TRBD1 (6 bases). Deletions cut 1 base from V and 3 bases from J, with 15 bases between. The CDR3 has 16 amino acids. The germline V gene encodes CDR1 SGHTA and CDR2 FQGTGA. The CDR3 region has the DNA TGTGCCAGCAGCTTAAAAGGAGGGGGTGATTACTATGGCTACACCTTC. Translated, it gives CASSLKGGGDYYGYTF. Together with reference TRBV7-3 and TRBJ1-2, the CDR3 gives the full variable domain: GAGVSQTPSNKVTEKGKYVELRCDPISGHTALYWYRQSLGQGPEFLIYFQGTGAADDSGLPNDRFFAVRPEGSVSTLKIQRTERGDSAVYLCASSLKGGGDYYGYTFGSGTRLTVV.

The chain combines TRBV6-4 with TRBJ1-1; no reliable D call. The V gene's germline CDR1 is MRHNA and CDR2 SNTAGT. V dropped 5 bases and J dropped 4 bases, with 23 bases sitting between them. There are 17 residues in the CDR3. CDR3 nucleotide sequence: TGTGCCAGCAGTAAAGACATGGCAGTTGTTCGAATCACTGAAGCTTTCTTT. Amino acid sequence: CASSKDMAVVRITEAFF.

CDR3 sequence: CSARRGGLSDTQYF. CDR3 bases: TGCAGTGCTAGACGCGGGGGGCTCTCAGATACGCAGTATTTT. The V call is TRBV20-1, the J call TRBJ2-3; 8 nucleotides align to TRBD2. This CDR3 is 14 amino acids long. Trimming took 2 bases from V and 4 from J; bases not matched to a gene: 5. CDR1 and CDR2 from the germline V gene are DFQATT and SNEGSKA (reference sequence).

This chain links TRBV7-2 with TRBJ1-1; maybe TRBD1 (5 bases). The CDR3 totals 13 residues. V lost 2 bases, J lost 11 bases, and 15 bases lay in between. Per germline, CDR1 SGHTA and CDR2 FQGNSA. The CDR3 region is CASSLQGGTRAFF. The CDR3 bases are TGTGCCAGCAGCTTACAGGGCGGGACGAGGGCTTTCTTT.

Many counts were recorded for this clonotype. The DNA for the CDR3 is TGTGCCAGCAGTTACACAAGGGAGGAGGCCAAAAACATTCAGTACTTC. Translation gives CASSYTREEAKNIQYF. This chain joins TRBV6-6 and TRBJ2-4; tentatively, D is TRBD2 (6 bases). Germline V gives CDR1 MNHNY, CDR2 SVGAGI (reference sequence). The ends were cut back, 2 bases at V and 1 base at J, with 12 bases in the middle. This CDR3 is built from 16 residues.